This section outlines one T cell receptor beta chain sequence together with its context. Splitting the CD4+ cells yielded a CD45RA+ naive subset and a CD45RA-negative memory subset. Produced via immunoSEQ multiplex PCR; TCRdb's table is partial and in-frame only. The data contain around 2.1 million clones, approximately 96% of them seen just once; the ten biggest clones take up roughly 0.13%. Per germline, CDR1 MNHEY and CDR2 SVGAGI. The CDR3 consists of 12 residues. The V and J ends lost 4 bases and 5 bases respectively, with 9 bases between them. This sample is part of a study of shared clonotypes between healthy human individuals. Study-wide background: Donor composition was a couple of women and three men, aged 18 to 49.

This sequence was found in a man in his late teens or twenties in good health. V and J are TRBV6-5 and TRBJ2-7; D call uncertain. The sequencing input was naive CD4+ T cells sorted from blood. Subset of the sample: CD45RA+ positively selected. The CDR3 DNA reads TGTGCCAGCAGTTCGAAATTGGACGAGCAGTACTTC. It encodes CASSSKLDEQYF.